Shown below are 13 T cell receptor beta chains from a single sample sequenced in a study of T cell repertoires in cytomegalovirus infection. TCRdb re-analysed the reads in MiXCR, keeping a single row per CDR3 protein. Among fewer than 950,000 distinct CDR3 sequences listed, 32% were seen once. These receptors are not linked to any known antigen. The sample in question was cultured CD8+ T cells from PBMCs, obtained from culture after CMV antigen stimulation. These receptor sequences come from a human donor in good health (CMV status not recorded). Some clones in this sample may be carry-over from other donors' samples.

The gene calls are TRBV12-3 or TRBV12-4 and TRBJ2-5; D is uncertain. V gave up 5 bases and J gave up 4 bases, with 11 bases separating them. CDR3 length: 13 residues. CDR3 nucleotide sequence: TGTGCCAGCAGTACGAGGTCCCCAGAGACCCAGTACTTC. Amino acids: CASSTRSPETQYF.

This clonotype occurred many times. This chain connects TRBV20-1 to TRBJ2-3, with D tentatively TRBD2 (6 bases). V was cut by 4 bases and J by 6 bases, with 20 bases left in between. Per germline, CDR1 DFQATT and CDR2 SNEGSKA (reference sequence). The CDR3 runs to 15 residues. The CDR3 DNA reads TGCAGTGCTACGAAGGATAGCGGATACTCGGATACGCAGTATTTT. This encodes CSATKDSGYSDTQYF.

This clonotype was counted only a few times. The CDR3, as DNA: TGTGCCATCAGTCCAGGGGATTCACCCCTCCACTTT. Its translation is CAISPGDSPLHF. V is TRBV10-3 and J is TRBJ1-6; tentative D call: TRBD1 (6 bases). V shed 5 bases and J shed 8 bases, with 7 bases lying between them. This CDR3 comprises 12 residues. Germline CDR1 and CDR2: ENHRY and SYGVKD.

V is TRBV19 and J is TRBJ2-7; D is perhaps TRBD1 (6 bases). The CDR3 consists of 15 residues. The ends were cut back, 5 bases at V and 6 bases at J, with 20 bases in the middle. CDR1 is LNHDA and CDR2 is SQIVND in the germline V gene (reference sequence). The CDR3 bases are TGTGCCAGTAGTTATCGAACCACAGGGATGGCCGAGCAGTACTTC. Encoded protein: CASSYRTTGMAEQYF.

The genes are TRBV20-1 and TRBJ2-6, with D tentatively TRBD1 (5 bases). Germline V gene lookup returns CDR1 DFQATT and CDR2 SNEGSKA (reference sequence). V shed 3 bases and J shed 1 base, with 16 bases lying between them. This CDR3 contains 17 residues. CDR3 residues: CSASTGPRGSGANVLTF. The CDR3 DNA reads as TGCAGTGCTAGCACCGGGCCTAGGGGATCTGGGGCCAACGTCCTGACTTTC.

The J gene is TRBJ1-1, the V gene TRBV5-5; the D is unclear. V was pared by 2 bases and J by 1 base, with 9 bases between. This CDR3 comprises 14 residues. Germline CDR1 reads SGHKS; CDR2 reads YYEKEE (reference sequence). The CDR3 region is CASSLLTRNTEAFF. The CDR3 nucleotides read TGTGCCAGCAGCTTATTGACCCGGAACACTGAAGCTTTCTTT.

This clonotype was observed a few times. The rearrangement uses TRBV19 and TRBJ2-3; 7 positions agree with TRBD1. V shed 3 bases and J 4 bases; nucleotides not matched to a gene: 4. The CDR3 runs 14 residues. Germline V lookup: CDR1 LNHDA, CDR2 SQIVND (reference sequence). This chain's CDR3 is CASSIAGGADTQYF. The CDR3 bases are TGTGCCAGTAGTATTGCAGGGGGTGCAGATACGCAGTATTTT. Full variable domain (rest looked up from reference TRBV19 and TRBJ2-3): DGGITQSPKYLFRKEGQNVTLSCEQNLNHDAMYWYRQDPGQGLRLIYYSQIVNDFQKGDIAEGYSVSREKKESFPLTVTSAQKNPTAFYLCASSIAGGADTQYFGPGTRLTVL.

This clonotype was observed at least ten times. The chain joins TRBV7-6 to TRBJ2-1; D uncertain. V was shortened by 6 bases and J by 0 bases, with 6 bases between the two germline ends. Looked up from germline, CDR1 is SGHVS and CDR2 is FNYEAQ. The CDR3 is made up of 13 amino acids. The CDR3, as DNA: TGTGCCAGCAGTCAGAGCTCCTACAATGAGCAGTTCTTC. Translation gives CASSQSSYNEQFF.

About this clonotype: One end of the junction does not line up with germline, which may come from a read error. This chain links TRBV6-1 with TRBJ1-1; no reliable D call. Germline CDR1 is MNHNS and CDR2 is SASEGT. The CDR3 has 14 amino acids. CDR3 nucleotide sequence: TGTGCCAGCGGTGATTCGACGGTGAACACTGAAGCTTTCTTT. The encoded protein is CASGDSTVNTEAFF.

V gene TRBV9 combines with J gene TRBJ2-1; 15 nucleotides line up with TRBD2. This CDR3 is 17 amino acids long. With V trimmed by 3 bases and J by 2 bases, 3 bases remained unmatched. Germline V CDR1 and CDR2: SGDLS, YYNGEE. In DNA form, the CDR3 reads TGTGCCAGCAGCGGCCGGACTAGCGGGGGGGCCTACAATGAGCAGTTCTTC. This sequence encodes CASSGRTSGGAYNEQFF.

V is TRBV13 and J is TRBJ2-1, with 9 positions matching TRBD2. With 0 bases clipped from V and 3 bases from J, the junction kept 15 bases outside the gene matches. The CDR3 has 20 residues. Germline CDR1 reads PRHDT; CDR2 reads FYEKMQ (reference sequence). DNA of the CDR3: TGTGCCAGCAGCTTAGGCCATTTTAGGGCTAGCGGGGCGTACTACAATGAGCAGTTCTTC. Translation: CASSLGHFRASGAYYNEQFF.

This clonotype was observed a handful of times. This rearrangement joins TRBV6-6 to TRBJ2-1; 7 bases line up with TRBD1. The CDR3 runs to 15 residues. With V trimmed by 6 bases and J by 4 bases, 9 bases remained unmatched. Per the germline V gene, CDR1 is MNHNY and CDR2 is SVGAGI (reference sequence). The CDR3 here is CASSIPGTEYNEQFF. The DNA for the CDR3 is TGTGCCAGCAGCATCCCCGGGACAGAATACAATGAGCAGTTCTTC.

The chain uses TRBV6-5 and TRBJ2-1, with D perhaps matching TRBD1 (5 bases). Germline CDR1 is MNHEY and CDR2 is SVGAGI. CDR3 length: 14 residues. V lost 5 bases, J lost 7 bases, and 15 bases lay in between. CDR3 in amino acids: CASSQQVFFNEQFF. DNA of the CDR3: TGTGCCAGCAGTCAACAGGTTTTCTTTAATGAGCAGTTCTTC.